Listed below are T cell receptor beta chains from one sample, sequenced in a study of T cell responses to AZD1222 COVID-19 vaccine. Clones were read by immunoSEQ multiplex PCR, and TCRdb kept only the in-frame ones, dropping some. The sample contains some 150,000 clones, roughly 89% of which appear only once. The source material was peripheral blood, sampled on day 0 of AZD1222 vaccination. The source of these receptors is an adult in good health. The CDR3 runs from the conserved cysteine through the conserved F or W. The order of the fields is V gene, D gene, J gene, clone size, CDR3 protein, CDR3 DNA. D genes are given only for firm matches. Only some rows state a clone size, as once, few, many or a class for expanded clones.

V gene: TRBV7-3
D gene: TRBD2
J gene: TRBJ2-1
clone size: .
CDR3 protein: CARKNKGTSGRSSYNEQFF
CDR3 DNA: TGTGCCAGAAAAAACAAAGGGACTAGCGGGAGGAGCTCCTACAATGAGCAGTTCTTC

V gene: TRBV7-2
D gene: TRBD2
J gene: TRBJ2-5
clone size: .
CDR3 protein: CASSSSGRAWETQYF
CDR3 DNA: TGTGCCAGCAGCTCAAGCGGGAGGGCCTGGGAGACCCAGTACTTC

V gene: TRBV10-1
D gene: .
J gene: TRBJ2-7
clone size: once
CDR3 protein: CASSLGERKDEQYF
CDR3 DNA: TGCGCCAGCAGCCTGGGAGAGAGAAAGGACGAGCAGTACTTC

V gene: TRBV19
D gene: .
J gene: TRBJ2-7
clone size: .
CDR3 protein: CASLRIIYEQYF
CDR3 DNA: TGTGCCAGTCTACGAATAATCTACGAGCAGTACTTC

V gene: TRBV30
D gene: .
J gene: TRBJ1-2
clone size: .
CDR3 protein: CAWNTERIEGYTF
CDR3 DNA: TGTGCCTGGAACACTGAAAGGATCGAGGGCTACACCTTC

V gene: TRBV3-1/TRBV3-2
D gene: TRBD2
J gene: TRBJ2-1
clone size: .
CDR3 protein: CASSQGTSGGFREQFF
CDR3 DNA: TGTGCCAGCAGCCAAGGGACTAGCGGCGGTTTCCGTGAGCAGTTCTTC

V gene: TRBV6-6
D gene: TRBD2
J gene: TRBJ2-3
clone size: .
CDR3 protein: CASRSGSSTDTQYF
CDR3 DNA: TGTGCCAGCAGGAGCGGGAGTAGCACAGATACGCAGTATTTT

V gene: TRBV24-1
D gene: .
J gene: TRBJ1-5
clone size: .
CDR3 protein: CATSDSGQPQHF
CDR3 DNA: TGTGCCACCAGTGACTCGGGACAGCCCCAGCATTTT

V gene: TRBV25-1
D gene: .
J gene: TRBJ1-1
clone size: .
CDR3 protein: CASSEWGGTEAFF
CDR3 DNA: TGTGCCAGCAGTGAATGGGGCGGCACTGAAGCTTTCTTT

V gene: TRBV27
D gene: .
J gene: TRBJ2-3
clone size: .
CDR3 protein: CASSLRKRSGTDTQYF
CDR3 DNA: TGTGCCAGCAGTTTAAGGAAGCGGAGTGGCACAGATACGCAGTATTTT

V gene: TRBV6-5
D gene: TRBD1
J gene: TRBJ1-5
clone size: .
CDR3 protein: CASTGQGAWQPQHF
CDR3 DNA: TGTGCCAGCACGGGACAGGGGGCTTGGCAGCCCCAGCATTTT

V gene: TRBV29-1
D gene: .
J gene: TRBJ1-3
clone size: .
CDR3 protein: CSVAGRTSGNTIYF
CDR3 DNA: TGCAGCGTTGCAGGACGGACCTCTGGAAACACCATATATTTT

V gene: TRBV18
D gene: .
J gene: TRBJ2-5
clone size: .
CDR3 protein: CASSPNGAYQETQYF
CDR3 DNA: TGTGCCAGCTCACCTAACGGGGCGTACCAAGAGACCCAGTACTTC

V gene: TRBV21-1
D gene: .
J gene: TRBJ2-3
clone size: .
CDR3 protein: CASSPVSGSPTDTQYF
CDR3 DNA: TGTGCCAGCAGCCCCGTTAGCGGGAGCCCCACAGATACGCAGTATTTT

V gene: TRBV28
D gene: TRBD1
J gene: TRBJ2-7
clone size: .
CDR3 protein: CASSLGDRGFYEQYF
CDR3 DNA: TGTGCCAGCAGTTTAGGGGACAGGGGTTTCTACGAGCAGTACTTC

V gene: TRBV19
D gene: .
J gene: TRBJ2-3
clone size: .
CDR3 protein: CASSSGIPDTQYF
CDR3 DNA: TGTGCCAGTAGCTCGGGGATTCCGGATACGCAGTATTTT

V gene: TRBV5-4
D gene: .
J gene: TRBJ1-1
clone size: .
CDR3 protein: CASSLYGGRNTEAFF
CDR3 DNA: TGTGCCAGCAGCTTATATGGGGGGCGGAACACTGAAGCTTTCTTT

V gene: TRBV7-9
D gene: TRBD1
J gene: TRBJ1-2
clone size: .
CDR3 protein: CASSLGQGDGYTF
CDR3 DNA: TGTGCCAGCAGCCTGGGACAGGGAGATGGCTACACCTTC

V gene: TRBV27
D gene: .
J gene: TRBJ1-5
clone size: .
CDR3 protein: CASSASRRQPQHF
CDR3 DNA: TGTGCCAGCAGTGCTTCTCGGCGTCAGCCCCAGCATTTT

V gene: TRBV9
D gene: .
J gene: TRBJ2-7
clone size: .
CDR3 protein: CASSVDQAYEQYF
CDR3 DNA: TGTGCCAGCAGCGTAGATCAGGCCTACGAGCAGTACTTC

V gene: TRBV25-1
D gene: TRBD2
J gene: TRBJ2-7
clone size: .
CDR3 protein: CASSDTSGRTHEQYF
CDR3 DNA: TGTGCCAGCAGTGATACTAGCGGGAGAACCCACGAGCAGTACTTC

V gene: TRBV28
D gene: TRBD2
J gene: TRBJ2-1
clone size: .
CDR3 protein: CASSLSGIGNEQFF
CDR3 DNA: TGTGCCAGCAGTTTAAGCGGGATTGGCAATGAGCAGTTCTTC

V gene: TRBV6-5
D gene: .
J gene: TRBJ2-7
clone size: .
CDR3 protein: CASSYSEGSAYEQYF
CDR3 DNA: TGTGCCAGCAGTTACTCGGAGGGATCAGCCTACGAGCAGTACTTC

V gene: TRBV15
D gene: .
J gene: TRBJ2-3
clone size: .
CDR3 protein: CATSRVATLDTQYF
CDR3 DNA: TGTGCCACCAGCAGAGTGGCCACCCTCGATACGCAGTATTTT

V gene: TRBV7-3
D gene: .
J gene: TRBJ2-3
clone size: .
CDR3 protein: CASSLRGGTDTQYF
CDR3 DNA: TGTGCCAGCAGCTTACGCGGGGGCACAGATACGCAGTATTTT

V gene: TRBV28
D gene: .
J gene: TRBJ1-6
clone size: .
CDR3 protein: CASSPPVVGTGSSPLHF
CDR3 DNA: TGTGCCAGCAGCCCCCCCGTTGTGGGCACGGGATCTTCACCCCTCCACTTT

V gene: TRBV27
D gene: .
J gene: TRBJ2-3
clone size: .
CDR3 protein: CASSLPGTPVGTQYF
CDR3 DNA: TGTGCCAGCAGTTTACCCGGGACCCCAGTAGGTACGCAGTATTTT

V gene: TRBV7-2
D gene: .
J gene: TRBJ2-7
clone size: .
CDR3 protein: CASSLARAYEQYF
CDR3 DNA: TGTGCCAGCAGCTTAGCGCGCGCCTACGAGCAGTACTTC

V gene: TRBV2
D gene: TRBD1
J gene: TRBJ1-5
clone size: .
CDR3 protein: CASSEQGGSNQPQHF
CDR3 DNA: TGTGCCAGCAGTGAACAGGGGGGAAGCAATCAGCCCCAGCATTTT

V gene: TRBV4-2
D gene: .
J gene: TRBJ1-2
clone size: .
CDR3 protein: CASSQDLQGRYGYTF
CDR3 DNA: TGTGCCAGCAGCCAAGATCTTCAAGGCCGCTATGGCTACACCTTC

V gene: TRBV5-6
D gene: .
J gene: TRBJ1-5
clone size: .
CDR3 protein: CASSLAPGPNQPQHF
CDR3 DNA: TGTGCCAGCAGCTTGGCACCGGGTCCTAATCAGCCCCAGCATTTT

V gene: TRBV15
D gene: .
J gene: TRBJ2-5
clone size: .
CDR3 protein: CATSSTTGWAEETQYF
CDR3 DNA: TGTGCCACCAGCAGCACCACGGGGTGGGCAGAAGAGACCCAGTACTTC

V gene: TRBV19
D gene: TRBD2
J gene: TRBJ2-6
clone size: once
CDR3 protein: CASTSVTSGRNGANVLTF
CDR3 DNA: TGTGCCAGTACCTCCGTAACTAGCGGGAGAAATGGGGCCAACGTCCTGACTTTC

V gene: TRBV2
D gene: .
J gene: TRBJ1-4
clone size: .
CDR3 protein: CASTPLTHSTNEKLFF
CDR3 DNA: TGTGCCAGCACTCCTCTGACTCACTCAACTAATGAAAAACTGTTTTTT

V gene: TRBV10-3
D gene: .
J gene: TRBJ1-1
clone size: .
CDR3 protein: CAISDPTVNTEAFF
CDR3 DNA: TGTGCCATCAGTGACCCGACAGTGAACACTGAAGCTTTCTTT

V gene: TRBV6-4
D gene: .
J gene: TRBJ2-5
clone size: .
CDR3 protein: CASSDWQQEETQYF
CDR3 DNA: TGTGCCAGCAGTGACTGGCAGCAGGAAGAGACCCAGTACTTC